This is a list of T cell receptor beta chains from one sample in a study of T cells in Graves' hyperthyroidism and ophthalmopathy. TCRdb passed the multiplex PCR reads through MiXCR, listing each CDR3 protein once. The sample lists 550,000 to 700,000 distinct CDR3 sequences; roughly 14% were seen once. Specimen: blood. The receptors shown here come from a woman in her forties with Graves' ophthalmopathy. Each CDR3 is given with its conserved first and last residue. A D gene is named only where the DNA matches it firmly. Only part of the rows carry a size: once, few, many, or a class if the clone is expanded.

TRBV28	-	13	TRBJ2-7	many	TGTGCCAGCAGTTTACCGAAGGCCTACGAGCAGTACTTC	CASSLPKAYEQYF
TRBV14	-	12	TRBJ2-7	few	TGTGCCAGCAGCCCGAGTAACCACGAGCAGTACTTC	CASSPSNHEQYF
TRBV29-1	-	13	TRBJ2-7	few	TGCAGCGTTTTATCTGGGGACGATTACGAGCAGTACTTC	CSVLSGDDYEQYF
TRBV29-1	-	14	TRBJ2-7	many	TGCAGCGTTGAAGGAGCGGAGAGCTCCTACGAGCAGTACTTC	CSVEGAESSYEQYF
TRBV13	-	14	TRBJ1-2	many	TGTGCCAACAGCCCTGGGTCGGGGGCCTATGGCTACACCTTC	CANSPGSGAYGYTF
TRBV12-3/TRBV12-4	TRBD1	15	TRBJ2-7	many	TGTGCCAGCAGTCAAGGACAGGGACTTCTGGACGAGCAGTACTTC	CASSQGQGLLDEQYF
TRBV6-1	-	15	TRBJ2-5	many	TGTGCCAGCAGTCAAGAGGGACTGCTCGAAGAGACCCAGTACTTC	CASSQEGLLEETQYF
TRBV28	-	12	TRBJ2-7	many	TGTGCCAGCAGTCCCCGGGACTCCAACGATTACTTC	CASSPRDSNDYF
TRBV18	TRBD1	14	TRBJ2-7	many	TGTGCCAGCTCACCAATCGGACAGGCCTACGAGCAGTACTTC	CASSPIGQAYEQYF
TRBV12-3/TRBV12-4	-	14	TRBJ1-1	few	TGTGCCAGCAGTTTGGGGGAGTATAGAGTTCCGGCTTTCTTT	CASSLGEYRVPAFF
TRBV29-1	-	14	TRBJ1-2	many	TGCAGCGTCATGGAGTGGGACATCAGGGATGGCTACACCTTC	CSVMEWDIRDGYTF
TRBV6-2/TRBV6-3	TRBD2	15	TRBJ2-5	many	TGTGCCAGCAGTTCCCAGCGGGAGCGGAGGGAGACCCAGTACTTC	CASSSQRERRETQYF
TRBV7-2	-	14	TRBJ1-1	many	TGTGCCAGCAGCTTAGCAGGATTTGACACTGAAGCTTTCTTT	CASSLAGFDTEAFF
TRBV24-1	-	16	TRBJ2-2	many	TGTGCCACCAGTGAAGGGCGGATCACTGCTACCGGGGAGCTGTTTTTT	CATSEGRITATGELFF
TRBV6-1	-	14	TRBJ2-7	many	TGTGCCAGCAGTACCAGACCCTACGCCTACGAGCAGTACTTC	CASSTRPYAYEQYF
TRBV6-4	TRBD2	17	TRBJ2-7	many	TGTGCCAGCAGAAGGGAGGGGGGGACTAGCGGGAAATACGAGCAGTACTTC	CASRREGGTSGKYEQYF
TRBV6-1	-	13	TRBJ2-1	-	TGTGCCAGCACCCGGTCCGATGGGGTGAGGTGGTTCTTC	CASTRSDGVRWFF
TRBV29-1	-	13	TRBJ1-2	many	TGCAGCGTTCGGCAGCCAGATAACTATGGCTACACCTTC	CSVRQPDNYGYTF
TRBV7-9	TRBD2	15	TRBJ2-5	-	TGTGCCAGCAGGGGACCTAGCGGAGTCCAAGAGACCCAGTACTTC	CASRGPSGVQETQYF
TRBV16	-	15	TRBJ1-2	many	TGTGCCAGCAGCCAATCGAGGGAGGGAAACTATGGCTACACCTTC	CASSQSREGNYGYTF
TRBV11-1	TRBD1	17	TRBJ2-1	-	TGTGCCAGCAGCTCCCTTTCACAGGGGGGTTACTACAATGAGCAGTTCTTC	CASSSLSQGGYYNEQFF
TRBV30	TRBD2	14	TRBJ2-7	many	TGTGCCTGGAGTACGGCTAGCGGAGCCTACGAGCAGTACTTC	CAWSTASGAYEQYF
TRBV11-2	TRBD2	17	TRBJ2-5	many	TGTGCCAGCAGCTTACTAGCGGGAGGCTCCCTTGGAGAGACCCAGTACTTC	CASSLLAGGSLGETQYF
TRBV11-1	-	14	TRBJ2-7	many	TGTGCCAGCAGCTTAGAACAGGACTTAAACGAGCAGTACTTC	CASSLEQDLNEQYF
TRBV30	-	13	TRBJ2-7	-	TGTGCCTGGACCGGGACGGACACTGGCGAGCAGTACTTC	CAWTGTDTGEQYF
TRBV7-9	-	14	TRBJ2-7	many	TGTGCCAGCAGCTCCCTCCGGGACAACTACGAGCAGTACTTC	CASSSLRDNYEQYF
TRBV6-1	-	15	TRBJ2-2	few	TGTGCCAGCAGTGGGCTCGGGTTTTACACCGGGGAGCTGTTTTTT	CASSGLGFYTGELFF
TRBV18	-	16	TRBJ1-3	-	TGTGCCAGCTCACCAATCGGCCCCGGCTTAGGGGACACCATATATTTT	CASSPIGPGLGDTIYF
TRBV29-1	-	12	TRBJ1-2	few	TGCAGCGTTGAAGAGGGCGGAGGAGGCTACACCTTC	CSVEEGGGGYTF
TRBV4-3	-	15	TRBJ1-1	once	TGCGCCAGCAGCCAAGCCACAGGGCGTAGCACTGAAGCTTTCTTT	CASSQATGRSTEAFF
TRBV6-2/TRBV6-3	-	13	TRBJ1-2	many	TGTGCCAGCAGTACGGGACGCAGCTATGGCTACACCTTC	CASSTGRSYGYTF
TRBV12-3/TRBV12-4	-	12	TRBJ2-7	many	TGTGCCAGCAGTCCCGGACTGTACGAGCAGTACTTC	CASSPGLYEQYF
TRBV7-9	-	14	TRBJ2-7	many	TGTGCCAGCAGCTTAGGGGGCGTATCCCTCGAGCAGTACTTC	CASSLGGVSLEQYF
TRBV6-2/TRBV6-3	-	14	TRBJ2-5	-	TGTGCCAGCAGTTACGGGGACTGGAAAGAGACCCAGTACTTC	CASSYGDWKETQYF
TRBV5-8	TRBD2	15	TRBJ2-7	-	TGTGCCAGCAGCTCGGGGGGTAGCGGGACTTACGAGCAGTACTTC	CASSSGGSGTYEQYF
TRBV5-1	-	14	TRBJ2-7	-	TGCGCCAGCAGGGCTGGGGCGGCCGGAAACGAGCAGTACTTC	CASRAGAAGNEQYF
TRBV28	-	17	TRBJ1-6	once	TGTGCCAGCAGTTTATACTGGAGGGAGGTGGAGGAATCACCCCTCCACTTT	CASSLYWREVEESPLHF
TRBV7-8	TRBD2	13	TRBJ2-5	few	TGTGCCAGCAGCTTAGACCCCCATGCTAGCGGCAACTTC	CASSLDPHASGNF
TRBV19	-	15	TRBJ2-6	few	TGTGCCAGTACCTACCGGAGGTCCGGGGCCAACGTCCTGACTTTC	CASTYRRSGANVLTF
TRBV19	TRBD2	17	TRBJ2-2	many	TGTGCCAGTAGTAGAGGGACTAGCGGGAGTGGTACCGGGGAGCTGTTTTTT	CASSRGTSGSGTGELFF
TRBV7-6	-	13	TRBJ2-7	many	TGTGCCAGCAGCCTTAGCGAAGTGGCTGAGCAGTACTTC	CASSLSEVAEQYF
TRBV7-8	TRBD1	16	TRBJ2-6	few	TGTGCCAGCAGCTTAGAGACAGGGGGTGGGGCCAACGTCCTGACTTTC	CASSLETGGGANVLTF
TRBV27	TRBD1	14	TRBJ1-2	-	TGTGCCAGCAGCCGGACAGGGGAGGACTATGGCTACACCTTC	CASSRTGEDYGYTF
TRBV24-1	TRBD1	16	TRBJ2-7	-	TGTGCCACCAGTGATCCAACCGGGACAGGGATCTACGAGCAGTACTTC	CATSDPTGTGIYEQYF
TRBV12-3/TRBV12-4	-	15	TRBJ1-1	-	TGTGCCAGCAGTTTAAGTGCGGCGGATAACACTGAAGCTTTCTTT	CASSLSAADNTEAFF
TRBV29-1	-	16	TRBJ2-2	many	TGCAGCGTGCAAACTAGTCGGAAAGCCTACGACGGGGAGCTGTTTTTT	CSVQTSRKAYDGELFF
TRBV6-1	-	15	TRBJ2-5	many	TGTGCCAGCGGAAACTGGGGGGGGCTAGTAGAGACCCAGTACTTC	CASGNWGGLVETQYF
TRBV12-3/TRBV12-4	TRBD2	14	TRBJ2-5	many	TGTGCCAGCAGCCCCGAAGGAGCGGGGGAGACCCAGTACTTC	CASSPEGAGETQYF
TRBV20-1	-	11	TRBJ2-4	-	TGCAGTGCCACAGGGTGGGACATTCAGTACTTC	CSATGWDIQYF